One and the same sample provided the 27 T cell receptor beta chains below, sequenced in a study of brain metastases from non-small cell lung cancer. Measured with immunoSEQ multiplex PCR; TCRdb has only the in-frame clones, and not every one. This sample has a few thousand clones, with 82% found just once. The sample consisted of primary lung tumor tissue. The receptors were gathered from a donor over 35 with non-small cell lung cancer.

This clone was counted once. The gene calls are TRBV6-5 and TRBJ1-5; 8 bases are a match to TRBD1. Trimming took 6 bases from V and 7 from J; bases not matched to a gene: 8. Germline V CDR1 and CDR2: MNHEY, SVGAGI. The CDR3 runs to 14 residues. The CDR3 loop is CASRNSGGGQPQHF. CDR3 nucleotides: TGTGCCAGCAGGAATTCAGGGGGCGGGCAGCCCCAGCATTTT.

J is TRBJ1-5 and V is TRBV19; D ambiguous. V gave up 6 bases and J gave up 1 base, with 13 bases separating them. Germline values: CDR1 LNHDA, CDR2 SQIVND (reference sequence). There are 15 residues in the CDR3. This CDR3 reads CASSQFGESNQPQHF. CDR3 bases: TGTGCCAGTAGCCAATTCGGGGAGAGCAATCAGCCCCAGCATTTT.

The J gene is TRBJ1-1, the V gene TRBV12-5; TRBD1 might be the D (6 bases). From germline, CDR1 is LGHNT and CDR2 FRNRAP. The ends were cut back, 3 bases at V and 5 bases at J, with 13 bases in the middle. The CDR3 sequence is 14 residues long. The CDR3 bases are TGTGCTAGTGGTTTCAACAGGGTAGGTACTGAAGCTTTCTTT. This encodes CASGFNRVGTEAFF.

The chain has TRBV5-4 and TRBJ2-7; TRBD2 aligns across 10 bases. With 4 bases clipped from V and 3 bases from J, the junction kept 7 bases outside the gene matches. The CDR3 is 15 amino acids. Germline loops: CDR1 SGHNT, CDR2 YYREEE (reference sequence). The CDR3 protein is CASSPGSGRFYEQYF. DNA for the CDR3: TGTGCCAGCAGCCCGGGTAGCGGGAGGTTCTACGAGCAGTACTTC.

As to this clone: Possible read error: a much larger clone is one base away. Other DNA sequences in the same sample also yield this CDR3. This chain connects TRBV11-3 to TRBJ2-3; 11 nucleotides match TRBD2. This CDR3 comprises 16 residues. Germline CDR1 SGHNT, CDR2 YENEEA. The chain's CDR3 is CASSAGTSGFTDTQYF. The CDR3 DNA reads as TGTGCCAGCAGCGCCGGGACTAGCGGATTCACAGATACACAGTATTTT.

This chain links TRBV3-1 (or the pseudogene TRBV3-2) with TRBJ1-1; D might be TRBD1 (6 bases). Germline V lookup: CDR1 LGHDT, CDR2 YNNKEL (reference sequence). The CDR3 length is 15 residues. The V and J ends lost 2 bases and 1 base respectively, with 11 bases between them. The CDR3 nucleotides are TGTGCCAGCAGCCAACCAGACAGGAAGAACACTGAAGCTTTCTTT. It codes for CASSQPDRKNTEAFF.

The genes are TRBV18 and TRBJ2-1; D unresolved. The CDR3 extends over 14 amino acids. Looked up from germline, CDR1 is KGHSH and CDR2 is LQKENI. Trimming cost V 2 bases and J 5 bases, with 10 bases left between them. CDR3 in DNA: TGTGCCAGCTCACCAAGGGTTCATGACAATGAGCAGTTCTTC. It is translated as CASSPRVHDNEQFF.

V and J are TRBV4-2 and TRBJ1-6; perhaps TRBD1 as D (5 bases). Trimming removed 4 bases from V and 6 bases from J, with 13 bases in between. CDR1 LGHNA and CDR2 YNFKEQ come from the germline V gene. The CDR3 runs to 15 residues. CDR3 residues: CASSPPGDSNSPLHF. The CDR3 region has the DNA TGTGCCAGCAGCCCGCCCGGCGACAGTAATTCACCCCTCCACTTT.

The sample holds one count of this clone. The chain has TRBV7-3 and TRBJ1-1; D is uncertain. Trimming shortened V by 4 bases and J by 4 bases, and 10 bases separated the two germline ends. Germline V gene data show CDR1 as SGHTA and CDR2 as FQGTGA. The CDR3 extends over 13 amino acids. The CDR3 sequence is CASSSDPSTEAFF. In DNA form, the CDR3 reads TGTGCCAGCAGCTCCGACCCTTCCACTGAAGCTTTCTTT. Complete variable domain (other parts from reference TRBV7-3 and TRBJ1-1): GAGVSQTPSNKVTEKGKYVELRCDPISGHTALYWYRQSLGQGPEFLIYFQGTGAADDSGLPNDRFFAVRPEGSVSTLKIQRTERGDSAVYLCASSSDPSTEAFFGQGTRLTVV.

As concerns this clone: Other DNA sequences within the sample encode an identical CDR3. J is TRBJ2-7 and V is TRBV27; 9 positions match TRBD2. Germline V CDR1 and CDR2: MNHEY, SMNVEV (reference sequence). V dropped 2 bases and J dropped 4; count of bases not matched to a gene: 12. This CDR3 region has 17 residues. CDR3 region: CASSLEAGGDLTYEQYF. In DNA form, the CDR3 reads TGTGCCAGCAGTTTAGAGGCGGGGGGGGATTTAACTTACGAGCAGTACTTC.

This chain uses TRBV9 with TRBJ2-1, with D hard to call. This CDR3 is built from 13 residues. The V and J ends lost 0 bases and 10 bases respectively, with 11 bases between them. Germline V gene lookup returns CDR1 SGDLS and CDR2 YYNGEE. In nucleotides, the CDR3 is TGTGCCAGCAGCGTAGTTTATGGGTGGGAGCAGTTCTTC. Protein product: CASSVVYGWEQFF.

This sequence joins TRBV6-5 and TRBJ2-1, with 7 bases matching TRBD2. The V gene end was trimmed by 5 bases and the J gene end by 2 bases; junction bases not matched to a gene: 3. The CDR3 totals 14 residues. In germline, CDR1 is MNHEY, CDR2 SVGAGI. The CDR3 is CASSPTSAYNEQFF. The CDR3 region has the DNA TGTGCCAGCAGTCCCACTAGCGCCTACAATGAGCAGTTCTTC.

As to this clone: An end of the junction does not agree with germline; a read error may underlie this. The chain couples TRBV9 to TRBJ1-1; the match to TRBD1 covers 9 bases. Germline V gene data show CDR1 as SGDLS and CDR2 as YYNGEE. CDR3 length equals 13 residues. CDR3 amino acids: CASSSGTGTEVFF. The CDR3 nucleotides are TGTGCCAGCAGCAGCGGGACAGGGACAGAAGTTTTCTTT. The complete variable domain, with remaining parts taken from reference TRBV9 and TRBJ1-1, reads DSGVTQTPKHLITATGQRVTLRCSPRSGDLSVYWYQQSLDQGLQFLIQYYNGEERAKGNILERFSAQQFPDLHSELNLSSLELGDSALYFCASSSGTGTEVFFGQGTRLTVV.

V gene TRBV7-2 combines with J gene TRBJ1-3; 7 bases line up with TRBD1. The CDR3 consists of 16 residues. V shed 5 bases and J 0 bases; nucleotides not matched to a gene: 7. Germline CDR1 SGHTA, CDR2 FQGNSA. The CDR3 here is CASSRTGTASGNTIYF. The CDR3 bases are TGTGCCAGCAGCCGGACCGGGACAGCCTCTGGAAACACCATATATTTT.

CDR3 nucleotide sequence: TGTGCCAGCAGTAAACAGGGGGAGGAGGAGACCCAGTACTTC. Encoded protein: CASSKQGEEETQYF. The genes are TRBV6-5 and TRBJ2-5, with 8 bases aligning to TRBD1. Germline CDR1 MNHEY, CDR2 SVGAGI. The CDR3 is 14 residues long. V lost 5 bases and J lost 5; bases outside the gene matches: 7.

The chain has TRBV4-3 and TRBJ2-3; D call uncertain. The V gene lost 0 bases and the J gene lost 1 base, with 11 bases spanning the gap. Germline-derived CDR1 and CDR2 are LGHNA and YSLEER. The length of the CDR3 is 16 residues. CDR3 sequence reads: CASSQEFTRGTDTQYF. CDR3 DNA sequence: TGCGCCAGCAGCCAAGAATTTACCCGGGGCACAGATACGCAGTATTTT.

The chain links TRBV29-1 to TRBJ2-3; 7 bases fit TRBD2. The V gene's germline CDR1 is SQVTM and CDR2 ANQGSEA. Germline trimming cut 7 bases from V and 4 bases from J; bases unmatched to any gene: 32. The CDR3 loop spans 21 amino acids. This chain's CDR3 is CSAIPYLRAGLAGINADTQYF. The CDR3 bases are TGCAGCGCTATCCCCTACCTCAGGGCCGGTTTAGCGGGTATTAATGCAGATACGCAGTATTTT.

The chain has TRBV7-9 and TRBJ2-7; 9 bases fit TRBD1. Germline V gene lookup returns CDR1 SEHNR and CDR2 FQNEAQ (reference sequence). This CDR3 spans 14 amino acids. Trimming cost V 4 bases and J 1 base; bases outside gene matches: 2. The CDR3 nucleotides are TGTGCCAGCAGCTCCGGGACAGGGTCCTACGAGCAGTACTTC. This translates into CASSSGTGSYEQYF.

The chain has TRBV5-1 and TRBJ1-2; D remains unclear. Germline-derived CDR1 and CDR2 are SGHRS and YFSETQ. This CDR3 comprises 17 residues. Trimming shortened V by 1 base and J by 0 bases, and 16 bases separated the two germline ends. DNA of the CDR3: TGCGCCAGCAGCTTGAAGTTATCGGGCGGAGCTAACTATGGCTACACCTTC. Translated: CASSLKLSGGANYGYTF.

The V call is TRBV7-2, the J call TRBJ2-7; D gene unclear. Between the trimmed V and J ends, which lost 5 bases and 6 bases, there was a span of 17 bases. The CDR3 consists of 14 residues. Germline CDR1 SGHTA, CDR2 FQGNSA. Here the CDR3 reads CASSPDGTLPEQYF. The CDR3 DNA reads TGTGCCAGCAGCCCGGACGGAACTCTGCCCGAGCAGTACTTC.

Of note for this clone: A much larger clone is a single base away; this may be a read error. The sample contains more than one DNA sequence encoding this CDR3. This chain joins TRBV29-1 and TRBJ1-2, with a weak D call TRBD1 (6 bases). Germline CDR1 is SQVTM and CDR2 is ANQGSEA. This CDR3 is 14 amino acids long. This CDR3 is CSVEVWAGDYGYTF. The CDR3 DNA follows: TGCAGTGTTGAAGTTTGGGCAGGGGACTATGGCTACACCTTC.

The rearrangement joins TRBV7-9 to TRBJ1-5; no firm D call. Germline V gives CDR1 SEHNR, CDR2 FQNEAQ (reference sequence). V dropped 5 bases and J dropped 4 bases, with 15 bases sitting between them. The CDR3 has 15 amino acids. In nucleotides, the CDR3 is TGTGCCAGCAGCATCTCGGACGGGATAAATCAGCCCCAGCATTTT. This codes for CASSISDGINQPQHF.

Only a few counts were recorded for this clone. The rearrangement links TRBV9 to TRBJ2-2; no definite D call. Between the trimmed V and J ends, which lost 2 bases and 1 base, there was a span of 0 bases. CDR3 size: 12 residues. Germline V CDR1 and CDR2: SGDLS, YYNGEE. In nucleotides, the CDR3 is TGTGCCAGCAGCGTGAACACCGGGGAGCTGTTTTTT. It encodes CASSVNTGELFF.

A remark on this clone: The sample contains more than one DNA sequence encoding this CDR3. The chain uses TRBV7-3 and TRBJ2-1, with 12 bases lining up with TRBD2. Germline V gene sequence: CDR1 SGHTA, CDR2 FQGTGA. The CDR3 is 15 residues long. The V gene end was trimmed by 2 bases and the J gene end by 4 bases; junction bases not matched to a gene: 0. Written as DNA, the CDR3 is TGTGCCAGCAGCTTAGGACTAGCGGGGTACAATGAGCAGTTCTTC. Its translation: CASSLGLAGYNEQFF. Supplemented by reference TRBV7-3 and TRBJ2-1, the full variable domain reads GAGVSQTPSNKVTEKGKYVELRCDPISGHTALYWYRQSLGQGPEFLIYFQGTGAADDSGLPNDRFFAVRPEGSVSTLKIQRTERGDSAVYLCASSLGLAGYNEQFFGPGTRLTVL.

The chain couples TRBV11-1 to TRBJ2-5, with a possible D match to TRBD2 (7 bases). Trimming left V 6 bases short and J 1 base short, with 12 bases between. The CDR3 runs 14 residues. Germline assignment: CDR1 SGHAT and CDR2 FQDESV (reference sequence). Here the CDR3 DNA reads TGTGCCAGCAGAGGGGGGGAGGCCCAAGAGACCCAGTACTTC. Its protein is CASRGGEAQETQYF.

The rearrangement joins TRBV30 to TRBJ1-6; D is ambiguous. Trimming removed 0 bases at V and 0 bases at J, with 9 bases between. Germline V gene lookup returns CDR1 GTSNPN and CDR2 SVGIG (reference sequence). The CDR3 sequence is 16 residues long. The DNA of the CDR3 is TGTGCCTGGAGTGTAACCACGAGCTCCTATAATTCACCCCTCCACTTT. Amino acid sequence: CAWSVTTSSYNSPLHF.

This clone was picked up a small number of times. The J gene is TRBJ2-7, the V gene TRBV11-1; either TRBD1 or TRBD2 may fit D (5 bases each). Germline CDR1 is SGHAT and CDR2 is FQDESV (reference sequence). The CDR3 is 15 amino acids. Trimming cost V 2 bases and J 2 bases, with 13 bases left between them. For the CDR3, the DNA is TGTGCCAGCAGCTTAAGGTTTGGGGGTCCCTACGAGCAGTACTTC. Its translation is CASSLRFGGPYEQYF.